This T cell receptor beta chain was sequenced for a study of T cells in Graves' hyperthyroidism and ophthalmopathy. Germline loops: CDR1 SGHTA, CDR2 FQGNSA. The CDR3 totals 13 residues. Uncontrolled infection, other autoimmune disease, pregnancy or lactation disqualified patients from enrolment. RNA transcripts served as the template for amplifying TCR beta CDR3 regions. Initially, a first-round RT-PCR of the TCR CDR3 employed the HTBI primer set. Via MiXCR, TCRdb re-called the multiplex PCR reads, giving one row per CDR3 protein. The sample carries around 800,000 distinct CDR3 sequences, about 38% recorded once. As to this clonotype: The junction and the germline gene differ at one end; a read error may be behind it.

The gene calls are TRBV7-2 and TRBJ2-7; D is tentatively TRBD1 or TRBD2 (5 bases each). This sequence originates from a man younger than 30 with Graves' hyperthyroidism. The sequenced sample was blood. The CDR3 loop reads CASSSGTAYVQYF. The CDR3 DNA follows: TGTGCCAGCTCTTCCGGGACGGCCTACGTGCAGTACTTC.